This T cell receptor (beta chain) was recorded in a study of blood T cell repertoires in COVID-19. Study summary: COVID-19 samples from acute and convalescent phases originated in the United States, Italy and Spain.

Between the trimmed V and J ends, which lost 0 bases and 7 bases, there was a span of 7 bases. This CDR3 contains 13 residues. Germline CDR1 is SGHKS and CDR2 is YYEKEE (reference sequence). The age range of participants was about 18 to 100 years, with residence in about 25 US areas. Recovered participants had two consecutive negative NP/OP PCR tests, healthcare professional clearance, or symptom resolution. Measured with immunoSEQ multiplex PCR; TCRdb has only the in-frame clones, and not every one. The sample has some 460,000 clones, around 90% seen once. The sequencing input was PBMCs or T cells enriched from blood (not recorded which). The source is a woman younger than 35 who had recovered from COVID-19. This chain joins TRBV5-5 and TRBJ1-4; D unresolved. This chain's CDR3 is CASSLVPGEKLFF. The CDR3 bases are TGTGCCAGCAGCTTGGTGCCGGGTGAAAAACTGTTTTTT.